This T cell receptor beta chain is drawn from a study of blood T cell repertoires in COVID-19. The method was immunoSEQ multiplex PCR; TCRdb's version includes in-frame clones alone and lacks a portion of them. The sample carries around 120,000 clones, about nine tenths recorded once. CDR3 length: 14 residues. Per the germline V gene, CDR1 is MDHEN and CDR2 is SYDVKM. The germline V and J ends were trimmed by 9 bases and 6 bases, with 20 bases remaining between them. This clonotype was sampled from a woman in her seventies with acute or convalescent COVID-19. Specimen: peripheral blood. The V call is TRBV28, the J call TRBJ1-1, with a weak D call TRBD1 (6 bases). CDR3: CASFRGPESPEAFF. In nucleotides, the CDR3 is TGTGCCAGTTTCAGGGGCCCCGAATCCCCTGAAGCTTTCTTT.